What follows is one TCR beta chain and its context. Its antigen is unknown. Some clones are missing from TCRdb's copy, which holds only in-frame ones; the method was immunoSEQ multiplex PCR. The table includes more than 20,000 clones, 80% to 90% detected once. The CDR3 is 17 amino acids. Trimming took 4 bases from V and 0 from J; bases not matched to a gene: 11. Per germline, CDR1 ENHRY and CDR2 SYGVKD. The sample originates from a study of OX40 agonist ivuxolimab in advanced cancers. Study-wide results and limits: Some of the nonresponding patients also showed low levels of normalized T-cell clonal expansion.

The chain couples TRBV10-3 to TRBJ1-1; 7 nucleotides agree with TRBD1. Specimen: CD4+ or CD8+ T cells sorted from blood, collected in a trial of the OX40 agonist ivuxolimab. This receptor was obtained from an adult with an advanced solid tumor such as melanoma, head and neck, liver or kidney cancer. Here the CDR3 reads CAISGGTASSLNTEAFF. CDR3 nucleotides: TGTGCCATCAGTGGGGGGACAGCCAGTTCCTTGAACACTGAAGCTTTCTTT.